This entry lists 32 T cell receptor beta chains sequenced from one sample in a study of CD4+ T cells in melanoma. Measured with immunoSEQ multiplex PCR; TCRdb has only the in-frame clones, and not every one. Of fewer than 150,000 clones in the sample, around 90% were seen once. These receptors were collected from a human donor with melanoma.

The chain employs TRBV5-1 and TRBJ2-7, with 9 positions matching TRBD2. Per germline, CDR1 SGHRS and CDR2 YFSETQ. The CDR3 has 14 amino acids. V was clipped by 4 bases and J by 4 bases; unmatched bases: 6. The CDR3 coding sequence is TGCGCCAGCAGCCCTAGGACTAGCGAGTACGAGCAGTACTTC. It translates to CASSPRTSEYEQYF.

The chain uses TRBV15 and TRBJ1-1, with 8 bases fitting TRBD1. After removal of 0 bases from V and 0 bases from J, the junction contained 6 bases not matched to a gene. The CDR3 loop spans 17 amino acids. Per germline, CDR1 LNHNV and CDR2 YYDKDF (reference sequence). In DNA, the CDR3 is TGTGCCACCAGCAGAGATCCGCCAGGGGGCATGAACACTGAAGCTTTCTTT. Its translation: CATSRDPPGGMNTEAFF. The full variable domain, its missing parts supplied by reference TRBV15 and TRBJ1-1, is DAMVIQNPRYQVTQFGKPVTLSCSQTLNHNVMYWYQQKSSQAPKLLFHYYDKDFNNEADTPDNFQSRRPNTSFCFLDIRSPGLGDTAMYLCATSRDPPGGMNTEAFFGQGTRLTVV.

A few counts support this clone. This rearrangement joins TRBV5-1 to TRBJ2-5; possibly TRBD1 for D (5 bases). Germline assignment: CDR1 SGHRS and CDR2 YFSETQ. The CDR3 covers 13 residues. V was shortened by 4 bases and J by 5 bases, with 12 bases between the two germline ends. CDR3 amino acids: CASSVTVYETQYF. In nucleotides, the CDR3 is TGCGCCAGCAGCGTGACAGTATACGAGACCCAGTACTTC.

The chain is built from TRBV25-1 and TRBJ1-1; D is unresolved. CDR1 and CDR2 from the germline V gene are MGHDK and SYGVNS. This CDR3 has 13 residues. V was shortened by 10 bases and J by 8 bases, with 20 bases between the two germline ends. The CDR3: CANLRGKTSEAFF. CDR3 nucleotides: TGTGCCAACCTAAGAGGAAAAACATCGGAAGCTTTCTTT.

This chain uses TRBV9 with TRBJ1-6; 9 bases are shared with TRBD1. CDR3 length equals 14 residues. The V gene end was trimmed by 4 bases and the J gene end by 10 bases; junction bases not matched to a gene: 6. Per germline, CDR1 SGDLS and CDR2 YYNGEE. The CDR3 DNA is TGTGCCAGCAGCCCGGGACAGGGTGGGTCACCCCTCCACTTT. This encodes CASSPGQGGSPLHF.

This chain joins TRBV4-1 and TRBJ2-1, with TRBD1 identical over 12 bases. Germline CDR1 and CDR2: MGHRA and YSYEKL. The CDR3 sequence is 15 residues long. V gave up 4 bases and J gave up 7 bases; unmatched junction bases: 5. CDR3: CASSRGQGAWNEQFF. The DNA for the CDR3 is TGCGCCAGCAGCCGGGGACAGGGGGCTTGGAATGAGCAGTTCTTC.

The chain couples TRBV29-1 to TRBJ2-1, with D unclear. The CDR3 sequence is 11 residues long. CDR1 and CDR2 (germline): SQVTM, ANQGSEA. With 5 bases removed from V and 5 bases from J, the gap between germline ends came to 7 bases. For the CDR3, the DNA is TGCAGCGTTTCCAGCCACAATGAGCAGTTCTTC. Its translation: CSVSSHNEQFF.

CDR3 coding DNA: TGTGCCAGTAGCTCCCGGATGGGGTCATCGAGTCAGCCCCAGCATTTT. It translates to CASSSRMGSSSQPQHF. The chain links TRBV19 to TRBJ1-5; D gene uncertain. Trimming pared 6 bases from V and 6 bases from J, leaving 21 bases between. The CDR3 extends over 16 amino acids. Germline V gene lookup returns CDR1 LNHDA and CDR2 SQIVND (reference sequence). Filled out from reference TRBV19 and TRBJ1-5, the complete variable domain reads DGGITQSPKYLFRKEGQNVTLSCEQNLNHDAMYWYRQDPGQGLRLIYYSQIVNDFQKGDIAEGYSVSREKKESFPLTVTSAQKNPTAFYLCASSSRMGSSSQPQHFGDGTRLSIL.

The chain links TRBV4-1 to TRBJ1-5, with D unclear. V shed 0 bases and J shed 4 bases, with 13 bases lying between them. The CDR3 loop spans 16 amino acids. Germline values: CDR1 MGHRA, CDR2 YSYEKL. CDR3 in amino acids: CASSQESVIINQPQHF. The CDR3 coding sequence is TGCGCCAGCAGCCAAGAGTCAGTAATTATAAATCAGCCCCAGCATTTT.

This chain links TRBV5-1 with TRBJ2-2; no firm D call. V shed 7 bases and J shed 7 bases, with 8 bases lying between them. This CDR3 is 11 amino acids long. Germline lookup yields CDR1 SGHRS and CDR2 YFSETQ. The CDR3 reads CASQNIGELFF. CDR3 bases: TGCGCCAGCCAGAATATCGGGGAGCTGTTTTTT.

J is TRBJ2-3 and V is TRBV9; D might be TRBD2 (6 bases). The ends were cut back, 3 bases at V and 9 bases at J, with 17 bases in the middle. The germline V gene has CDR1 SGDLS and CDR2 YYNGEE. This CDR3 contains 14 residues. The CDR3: CASSAGNVAGTQYF. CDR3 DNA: TGTGCCAGCAGCGCAGGAAACGTCGCGGGGACGCAGTATTTT.

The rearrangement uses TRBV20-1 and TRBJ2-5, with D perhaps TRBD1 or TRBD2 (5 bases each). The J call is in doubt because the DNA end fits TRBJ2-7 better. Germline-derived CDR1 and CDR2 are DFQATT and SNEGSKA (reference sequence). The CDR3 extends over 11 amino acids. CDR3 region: CSARDGYEQYF. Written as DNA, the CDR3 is TGCAGTGCCAGGGACGGTTACGAGCAGTACTTC.

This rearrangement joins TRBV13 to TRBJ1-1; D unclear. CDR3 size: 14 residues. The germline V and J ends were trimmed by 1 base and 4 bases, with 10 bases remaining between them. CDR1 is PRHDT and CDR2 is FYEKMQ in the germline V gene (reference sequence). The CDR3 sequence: CASSLVGGGTEAFF. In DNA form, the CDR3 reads TGTGCCAGCAGCTTAGTGGGAGGCGGCACTGAAGCTTTCTTT.

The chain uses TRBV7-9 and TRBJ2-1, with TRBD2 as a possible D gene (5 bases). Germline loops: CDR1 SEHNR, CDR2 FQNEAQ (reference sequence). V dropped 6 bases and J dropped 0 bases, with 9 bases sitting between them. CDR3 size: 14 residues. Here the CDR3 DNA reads TGTGCCAGCAGAATAGGGAGCTCCTACAATGAGCAGTTCTTC. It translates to CASRIGSSYNEQFF.

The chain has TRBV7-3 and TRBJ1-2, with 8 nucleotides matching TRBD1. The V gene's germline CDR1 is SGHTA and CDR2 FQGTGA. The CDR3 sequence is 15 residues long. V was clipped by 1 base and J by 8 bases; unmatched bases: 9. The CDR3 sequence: CASSLKAGGVRGYTF. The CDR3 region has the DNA TGTGCCAGCAGCTTAAAGGCAGGGGGCGTACGGGGCTACACCTTC.

The CDR3 region has the DNA TGTGCCAGCAGCCCCCGCCCCGGTGGGCACTACGAGCAGTACTTC. Residues: CASSPRPGGHYEQYF. The chain combines TRBV7-8 with TRBJ2-7; D uncertain. Looked up from germline, CDR1 is SGHVS and CDR2 is FQNEAQ. There are 15 residues in the CDR3. Deletions cut 5 bases from V and 3 bases from J, with 17 bases between.

The CDR3 loop reads CASSYLGGTKNIQYF. The CDR3, as DNA: TGCGCCAGCAGCTACCTAGGGGGTACCAAAAACATTCAGTACTTC. The gene calls are TRBV5-1 and TRBJ2-4, with D possibly TRBD1 on 6 matching bases. The CDR3 sequence is 15 residues long. Germline V gene sequence: CDR1 SGHRS, CDR2 YFSETQ. Deletions cut 3 bases from V and 2 bases from J, with 12 bases between.

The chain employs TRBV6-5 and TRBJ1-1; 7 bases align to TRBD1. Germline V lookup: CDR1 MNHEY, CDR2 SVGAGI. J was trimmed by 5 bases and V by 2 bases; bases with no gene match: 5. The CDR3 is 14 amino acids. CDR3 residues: CASSYISGGTEAFF. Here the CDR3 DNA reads TGTGCCAGCAGTTACATCTCAGGGGGGACTGAAGCTTTCTTT.

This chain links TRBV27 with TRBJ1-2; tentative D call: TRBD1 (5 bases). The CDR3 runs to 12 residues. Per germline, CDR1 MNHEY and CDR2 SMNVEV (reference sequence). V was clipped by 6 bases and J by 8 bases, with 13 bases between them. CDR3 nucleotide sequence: TGTGCCAGCAGCGCGGGGCTTCAGGGCTACACCTTC. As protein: CASSAGLQGYTF.

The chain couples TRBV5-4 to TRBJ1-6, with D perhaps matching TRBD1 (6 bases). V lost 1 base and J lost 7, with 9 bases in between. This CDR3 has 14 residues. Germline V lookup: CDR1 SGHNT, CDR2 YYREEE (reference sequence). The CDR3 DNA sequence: TGTGCCAGCAGCTTGACAGGGCAGAATTCACCCCTCCACTTT. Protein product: CASSLTGQNSPLHF.

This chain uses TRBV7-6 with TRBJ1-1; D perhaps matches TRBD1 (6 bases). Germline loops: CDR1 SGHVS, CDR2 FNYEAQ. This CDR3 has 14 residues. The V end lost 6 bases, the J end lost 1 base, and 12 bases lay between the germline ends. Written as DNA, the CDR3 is TGTGCCAGCAGGCCCGGACAGCAGAACACTGAAGCTTTCTTT. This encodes CASRPGQQNTEAFF.

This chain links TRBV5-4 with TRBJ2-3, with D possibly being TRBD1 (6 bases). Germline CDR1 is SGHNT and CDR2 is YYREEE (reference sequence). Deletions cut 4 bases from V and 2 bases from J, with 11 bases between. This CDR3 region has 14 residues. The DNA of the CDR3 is TGTGCCAGCAGCGACCGGGACAACACAGATACGCAGTATTTT. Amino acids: CASSDRDNTDTQYF. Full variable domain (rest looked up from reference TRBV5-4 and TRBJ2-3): ETGVTQSPTHLIKTRGQQVTLRCSSQSGHNTVSWYQQALGQGPQFIFQYYREEENGRGNFPPRFSGLQFPNYSSELNVNALELDDSALYLCASSDRDNTDTQYFGPGTRLTVL.

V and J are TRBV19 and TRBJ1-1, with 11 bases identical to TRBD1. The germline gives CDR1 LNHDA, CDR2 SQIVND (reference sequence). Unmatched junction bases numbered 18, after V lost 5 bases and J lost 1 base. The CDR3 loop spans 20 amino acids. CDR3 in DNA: TGTGCCAGTAGTGCCGATCGATGGGATACCGGGACAGGGGGGAACACTGAAGCTTTCTTT. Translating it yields CASSADRWDTGTGGNTEAFF.

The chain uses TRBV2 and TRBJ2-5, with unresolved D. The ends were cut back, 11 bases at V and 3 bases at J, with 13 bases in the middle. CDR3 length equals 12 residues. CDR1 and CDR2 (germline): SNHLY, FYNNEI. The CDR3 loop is CAGAEAKETQYF. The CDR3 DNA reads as TGTGCCGGAGCAGAGGCGAAAGAGACCCAGTACTTC.

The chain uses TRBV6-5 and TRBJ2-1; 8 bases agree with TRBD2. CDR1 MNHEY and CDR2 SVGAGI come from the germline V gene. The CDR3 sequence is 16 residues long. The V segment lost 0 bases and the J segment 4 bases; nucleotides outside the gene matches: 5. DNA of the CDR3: TGTGCCAGCAGTTACTCTCCGGGGGGGACTTACAATGAGCAGTTCTTC. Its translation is CASSYSPGGTYNEQFF.

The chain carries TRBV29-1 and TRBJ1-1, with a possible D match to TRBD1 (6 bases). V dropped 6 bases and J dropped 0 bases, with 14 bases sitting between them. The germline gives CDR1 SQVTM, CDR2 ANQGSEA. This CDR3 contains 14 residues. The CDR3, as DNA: TGCAGCGTGACCAGGACAGCCATGAACACTGAAGCTTTCTTT. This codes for CSVTRTAMNTEAFF.

The CDR3 DNA is TGTGCCAGCAGTTTCAGCCGCGAGCAGTACTTC. It encodes CASSFSREQYF. The V call is TRBV6-1, the J call TRBJ2-7, with D uncertain. CDR1 is MNHNS, CDR2 SASEGT, per germline. V was cut by 5 bases and J by 6 bases, with 8 bases left in between. CDR3 length: 11 residues.

For the CDR3, the DNA is TGTGCCAGCAGTGAAGCGGGGGGAGGTAATGAAAAACTGTTTTTT. Translated, it gives CASSEAGGGNEKLFF. This chain uses TRBV2 with TRBJ1-4; maybe TRBD1 (5 bases). The CDR3 has 15 residues. Trimming took off 0 bases at V and 4 bases at J, with 9 bases between the two ends. CDR1 SNHLY and CDR2 FYNNEI come from the germline V gene. Full variable domain (rest looked up from reference TRBV2 and TRBJ1-4): EPEVTQTPSHQVTQMGQEVILRCVPISNHLYFYWYRQILGQKVEFLVSFYNNEISEKSEIFDDQFSVERPDGSNFTLKIRSTKLEDSAMYFCASSEAGGGNEKLFFGSGTQLSVL.

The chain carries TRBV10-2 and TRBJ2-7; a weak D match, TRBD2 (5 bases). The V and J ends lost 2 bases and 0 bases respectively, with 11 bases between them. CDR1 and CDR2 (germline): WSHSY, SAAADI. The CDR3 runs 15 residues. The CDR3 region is CASSEITGISYEQYF. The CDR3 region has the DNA TGCGCCAGCAGTGAGATTACGGGGATCTCCTACGAGCAGTACTTC.

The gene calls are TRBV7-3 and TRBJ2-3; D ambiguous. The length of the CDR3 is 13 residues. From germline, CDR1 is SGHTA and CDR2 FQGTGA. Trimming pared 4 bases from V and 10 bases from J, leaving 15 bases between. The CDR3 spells CASSSLTVGAQYF. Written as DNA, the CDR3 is TGTGCCAGCAGCTCACTAACTGTGGGTGCGCAGTATTTT.

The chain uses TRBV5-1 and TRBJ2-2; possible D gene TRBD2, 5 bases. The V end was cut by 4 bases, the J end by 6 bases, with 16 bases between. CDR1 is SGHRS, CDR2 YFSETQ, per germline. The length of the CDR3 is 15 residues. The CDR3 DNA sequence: TGCGCCAGCAGCGCAACGGTCCTGGGAGCCGGGGAGCTGTTTTTT. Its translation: CASSATVLGAGELFF.

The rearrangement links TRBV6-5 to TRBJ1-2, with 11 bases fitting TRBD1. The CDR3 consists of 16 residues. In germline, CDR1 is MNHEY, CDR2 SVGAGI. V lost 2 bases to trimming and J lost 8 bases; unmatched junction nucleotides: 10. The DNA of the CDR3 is TGTGCCAGCAGTTACGACCCGGGACAGGGGGATCAGGGCTACACCTTC. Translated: CASSYDPGQGDQGYTF.